The 14 T cell receptor beta chains below come from one sample, sequenced in a study of CD8 T cells in Susac syndrome (dated by TCRdb to the late 2010s). The library was obtained by the immunoSEQ multiplex PCR assay. RNA was extracted using the RNeasy kit, and roughly 0.5 to 1 microgram was reverse transcribed with random hexamers. Using fastp trimming at Q25 and MiXCR clonotype assembly, TCRdb reanalyzed the public sequencing data and kept in-frame beta chains. Rows merge per CDR3 protein into single entries with the most common DNA and genes. This sample lists around 150,000 distinct CDR3 sequences; 94% were detected once. Together, the top ten hold roughly 0.27% of the sample. The sequenced sample consisted of CD8+ T cells from PBMCs. The source of these receptors is a human donor in good health.

This chain connects TRBV30 to TRBJ2-7, with TRBD1 matching 10 bases. The junction had 7 bases not matched to a gene; V was cut back by 5 bases and J by 3 bases. The CDR3 is 14 residues long. The germline V gene has CDR1 GTSNPN and CDR2 SVGIG (reference sequence). CDR3 coding DNA: TGTGCCTGGCAACCCGGGACAGGGGACTACGAGCAGTACTTC. It codes for CAWQPGTGDYEQYF.

V and J are TRBV9 and TRBJ2-3; TRBD2 aligns across 7 bases. Germline-derived CDR1 and CDR2 are SGDLS and YYNGEE. The junction had 5 bases not matched to a gene; V was cut back by 7 bases and J by 3 bases. The CDR3 is 13 residues long. The CDR3 reads CASSKRETDTQYF. The CDR3 nucleotides read TGTGCCAGCTCTAAGCGGGAAACAGATACGCAGTATTTT.

This rearrangement joins TRBV9 to TRBJ2-2; D uncertain. Trimming took off 4 bases at V and 1 base at J, with 11 bases between the two ends. Germline V CDR1 and CDR2: SGDLS, YYNGEE. The CDR3 covers 15 residues. The CDR3 is CASSPLTENTGELFF. CDR3 in DNA: TGTGCCAGCAGCCCCCTGACGGAGAACACCGGGGAGCTGTTTTTT.

This chain joins TRBV13 and TRBJ2-6; D is uncertain. CDR1 is PRHDT and CDR2 is FYEKMQ in the germline V gene (reference sequence). V gave up 1 base and J gave up 0 bases, with 10 bases separating them. The CDR3 runs 17 residues. CDR3 sequence reads: CASSLDYGFSGANVLTF. Written as DNA, the CDR3 is TGTGCCAGCAGCTTAGACTACGGCTTCTCTGGGGCCAACGTCCTGACTTTC.

The V and J genes are TRBV5-4 and TRBJ2-7; the D gene is possibly TRBD2 (7 bases). Trimming removed 9 bases from V and 3 bases from J, with 16 bases in between. CDR1 and CDR2 (germline): SGHNT, YYREEE (reference sequence). The CDR3 consists of 13 residues. The CDR3 region has the DNA TGTGCCACAAATAAAGGGGGGGACTACGAGCAGTACTTC. As protein: CATNKGGDYEQYF. Using reference TRBV5-4 and TRBJ2-7 for the parts outside the CDR3, the full variable domain is ETGVTQSPTHLIKTRGQQVTLRCSSQSGHNTVSWYQQALGQGPQFIFQYYREEENGRGNFPPRFSGLQFPNYSSELNVNALELDDSALYLCATNKGGDYEQYFGPGTRLTVT.

The chain has TRBV13 and TRBJ2-7, with 9 bases identical to TRBD1. Germline V gene data show CDR1 as PRHDT and CDR2 as FYEKMQ (reference sequence). V was pared by 7 bases and J by 3 bases, with 7 bases of the junction left unmatched. This CDR3 is built from 14 residues. This CDR3 reads CASTPGTGSYEQYF. CDR3 coding DNA: TGTGCCAGCACACCCGGGACAGGGAGCTACGAGCAGTACTTC. Full variable domain (missing parts from reference TRBV13 and TRBJ2-7): AAGVIQSPRHLIKEKRETATLKCYPIPRHDTVYWYQQGPGQDPQFLISFYEKMQSDKGSIPDRFSAQQFSDYHSELNMSSLELGDSALYFCASTPGTGSYEQYFGPGTRLTVT.

This clonotype came up once. The chain links TRBV13 to TRBJ2-5, with D possibly matching TRBD2 (5 bases). Per the germline V gene, CDR1 is PRHDT and CDR2 is FYEKMQ (reference sequence). The ends were cut back, 4 bases at V and 3 bases at J, with 9 bases in the middle. The CDR3 is 13 amino acids. As DNA, the CDR3 is TGTGCCAGCAGCTCGCAAGCGGAAGAGACCCAGTACTTC. Translation gives CASSSQAEETQYF.

This clonotype was observed a handful of times. V gene TRBV14 combines with J gene TRBJ1-2, with D possibly matching TRBD1 (5 bases). The CDR3 contains 12 residues. Germline V gives CDR1 SGHDN, CDR2 FVKESK. Between the trimmed V and J ends, which lost 5 bases and 3 bases, there was a span of 7 bases. The CDR3 coding sequence is TGTGCCAGCAGCGGGACGGACTATGGCTACACCTTC. Its protein product is CASSGTDYGYTF.

The V call is TRBV7-9, the J call TRBJ1-2; D uncertain. Trimming cost V 1 base and J 13 bases, with 10 bases left between them. From germline, CDR1 is SEHNR and CDR2 FQNEAQ (reference sequence). The CDR3 covers 11 residues. The CDR3 is CASSLEAAPTF. DNA of the CDR3: TGTGCCAGCAGCTTAGAGGCAGCGCCCACCTTC.

About this clonotype itself: At one of its ends the junction is not consistent with the germline gene, which may arise from a read error. The chain uses TRBV4-2 and TRBJ2-7, with D possibly being TRBD1 (6 bases). The CDR3 consists of 13 residues. Germline CDR1 LGHNA, CDR2 YNFKEQ. CDR3 amino acids: CASSQGTVYGQYF. In DNA, the CDR3 is TGTGCCAGCAGCCAAGGGACAGTTTACGGGCAGTACTTC.

The chain uses TRBV24-1 and TRBJ2-1, with TRBD1 identical over 8 bases. The germline gives CDR1 KGHDR, CDR2 SFDVKD. The CDR3 has 14 residues. The J segment lost 7 bases and the V segment lost 8 bases, leaving 9 bases of the junction unmatched. This CDR3 reads CATTGTGSGNEQFF. The CDR3, as DNA: TGTGCCACCACGGGGACAGGATCTGGGAATGAGCAGTTCTTC.

V gene TRBV29-1 combines with J gene TRBJ2-7; D may be TRBD1 (5 bases). Trimming removed 6 bases from V and 0 bases from J, with 15 bases in between. The CDR3 covers 14 residues. Looked up from germline, CDR1 is SQVTM and CDR2 is ANQGSEA. CDR3 in DNA: TGCAGCGTATCGACAGTCCAGAGCTCCTACGAGCAGTACTTC. Residues: CSVSTVQSSYEQYF.

The V and J genes are TRBV25-1 and TRBJ2-5, with D uncertain. Between the trimmed V and J ends, which lost 6 bases and 2 bases, there was a span of 16 bases. Germline CDR1 and CDR2: MGHDK and SYGVNS. The CDR3 contains 15 residues. The CDR3 protein is CASSEGWSIQETQYF. CDR3 in DNA: TGTGCCAGCAGCGAAGGTTGGAGCATTCAAGAGACCCAGTACTTC.

V and J are TRBV27 and TRBJ2-7; a weak D match, TRBD2 (6 bases). Germline CDR1 and CDR2: MNHEY and SMNVEV (reference sequence). Between the trimmed V and J ends, which lost 9 bases and 0 bases, there was a span of 15 bases. The CDR3 length is 14 residues. The CDR3 nucleotides read TGTGCCAGTCGGGGACTTTCCGACTCCTACGAGCAGTACTTC. Amino acid sequence: CASRGLSDSYEQYF.